The T cell receptor (beta chain) under discussion was sequenced for a study of T cells in Graves' hyperthyroidism and ophthalmopathy. Across the whole study: The blood sample was taken at first diagnosis, before treatment began.

Criteria for exclusion of patients were uncontrolled infection, other autoimmune disease, pregnancy or lactation. TCR beta CDR3 regions were amplified from RNA. HTBI primers were used for first-round RT-PCR of the TCR CDR3. TCRdb recomputed calls from the multiplex PCR reads with MiXCR, one row per CDR3 protein. The table lists 300,000 to 350,000 distinct CDR3 sequences, about 20% of them singletons. Regarding the study as a whole: A model of 13 V-J features distinguished ophthalmopathy from stable hyperthyroidism. Among thyroid clonotypes expanded above 0.001, most also appeared in blood.

Trimming took off 10 bases at V and 7 bases at J, with 14 bases between the two ends. The CDR3 has 13 amino acids. This clonotype was seen a handful of times. What it binds is not known. Sequencing was carried out using blood. The sequence came from a woman between 50 and 59 years old with Graves' hyperthyroidism. The rearrangement uses TRBV12-3 or TRBV12-4 and TRBJ1-6; possibly TRBD1 for D (6 bases). The CDR3, as DNA: TGTGCCACTAAGGGACACTTAAATTCACCCCTCCACTTT. Translation: CATKGHLNSPLHF.